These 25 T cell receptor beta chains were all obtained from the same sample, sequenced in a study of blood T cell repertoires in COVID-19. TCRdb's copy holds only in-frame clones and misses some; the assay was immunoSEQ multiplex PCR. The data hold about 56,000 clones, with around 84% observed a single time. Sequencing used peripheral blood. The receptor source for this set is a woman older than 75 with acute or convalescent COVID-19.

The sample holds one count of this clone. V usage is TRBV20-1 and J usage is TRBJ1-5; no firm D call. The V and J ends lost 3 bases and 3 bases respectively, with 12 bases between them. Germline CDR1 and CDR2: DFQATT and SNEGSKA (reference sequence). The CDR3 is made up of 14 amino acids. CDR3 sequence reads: CSASSGDNNQPQHF. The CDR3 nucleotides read TGCAGTGCTAGTTCGGGAGACAACAATCAGCCCCAGCATTTT.

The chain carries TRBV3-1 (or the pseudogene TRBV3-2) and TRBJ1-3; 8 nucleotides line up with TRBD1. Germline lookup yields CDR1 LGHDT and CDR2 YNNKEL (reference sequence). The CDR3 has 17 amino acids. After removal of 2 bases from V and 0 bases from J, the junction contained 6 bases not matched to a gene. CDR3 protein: CASSQKGQEYSGNTIYF. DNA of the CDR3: TGTGCCAGCAGCCAAAAGGGACAGGAATACTCTGGAAACACCATATATTTT.

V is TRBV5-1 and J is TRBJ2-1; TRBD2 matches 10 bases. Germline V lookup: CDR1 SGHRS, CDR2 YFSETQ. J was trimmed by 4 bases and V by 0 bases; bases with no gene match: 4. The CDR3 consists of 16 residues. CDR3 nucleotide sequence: TGCGCCAGCAGCTTGGCCTCAGCGGGGGGGTACAATGAGCAGTTCTTC. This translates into CASSLASAGGYNEQFF.

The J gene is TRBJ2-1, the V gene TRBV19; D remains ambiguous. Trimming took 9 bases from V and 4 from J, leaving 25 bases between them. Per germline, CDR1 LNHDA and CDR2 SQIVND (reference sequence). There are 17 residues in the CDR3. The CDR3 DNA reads TGTGCCAGCAAACCTTCCCGTGGGCAAGCCGTTTACAATGAGCAGTTCTTC. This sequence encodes CASKPSRGQAVYNEQFF.

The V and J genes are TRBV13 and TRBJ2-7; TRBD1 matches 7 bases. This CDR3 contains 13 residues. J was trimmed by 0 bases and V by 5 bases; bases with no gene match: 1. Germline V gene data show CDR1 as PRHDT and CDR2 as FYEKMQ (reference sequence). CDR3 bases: TGTGCCAGCAGCCACAGGGGCTCCTACGAGCAGTACTTC. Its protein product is CASSHRGSYEQYF.

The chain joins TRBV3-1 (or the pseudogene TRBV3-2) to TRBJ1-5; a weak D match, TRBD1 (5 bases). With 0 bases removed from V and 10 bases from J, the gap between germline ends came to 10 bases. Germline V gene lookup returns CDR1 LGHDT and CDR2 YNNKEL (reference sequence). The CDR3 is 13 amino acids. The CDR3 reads CASSQEEGLPQHF. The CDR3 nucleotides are TGTGCCAGCAGCCAAGAAGAGGGACTCCCCCAGCATTTT.

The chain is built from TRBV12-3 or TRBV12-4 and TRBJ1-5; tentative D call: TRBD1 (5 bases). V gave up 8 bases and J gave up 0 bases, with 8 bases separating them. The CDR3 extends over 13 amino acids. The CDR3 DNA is TGTGCCAGCTGGACACCTAGCAATCAGCCCCAGCATTTT. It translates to CASWTPSNQPQHF.

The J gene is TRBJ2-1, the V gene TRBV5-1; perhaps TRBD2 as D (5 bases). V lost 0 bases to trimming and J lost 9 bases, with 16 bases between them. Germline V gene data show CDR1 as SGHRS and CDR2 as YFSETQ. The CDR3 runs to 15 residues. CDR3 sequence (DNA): TGCGCCAGCAGCTTGGTTGCTCTAGGAGGCGGTGAGCAGTTCTTC. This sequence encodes CASSLVALGGGEQFF. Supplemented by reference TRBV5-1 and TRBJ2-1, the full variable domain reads KAGVTQTPRYLIKTRGQQVTLSCSPISGHRSVSWYQQTPGQGLQFLFEYFSETQRNKGNFPGRFSGRQFSNSRSEMNVSTLELGDSALYLCASSLVALGGGEQFFGPGTRLTVL.

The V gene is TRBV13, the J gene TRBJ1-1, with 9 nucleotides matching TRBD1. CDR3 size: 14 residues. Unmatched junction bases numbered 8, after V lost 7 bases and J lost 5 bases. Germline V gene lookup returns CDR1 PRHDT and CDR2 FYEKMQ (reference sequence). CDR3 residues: CASKGQGTGTEAFF. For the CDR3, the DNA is TGTGCCAGCAAGGGACAGGGAACAGGGACTGAAGCTTTCTTT.

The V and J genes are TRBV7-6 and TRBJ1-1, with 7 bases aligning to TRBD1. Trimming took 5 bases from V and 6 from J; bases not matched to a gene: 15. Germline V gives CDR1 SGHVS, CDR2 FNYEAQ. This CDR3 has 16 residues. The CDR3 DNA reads TGTGCCAGCAGCCCGGGTATTACAGGGGTTATCGCTGAAGCTTTCTTT. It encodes CASSPGITGVIAEAFF.

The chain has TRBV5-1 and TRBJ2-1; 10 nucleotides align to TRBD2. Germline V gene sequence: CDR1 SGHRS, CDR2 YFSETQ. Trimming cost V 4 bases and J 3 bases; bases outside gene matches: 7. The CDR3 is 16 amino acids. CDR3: CASSLGASGGYNEQFF. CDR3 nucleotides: TGCGCCAGCAGCCTCGGAGCTAGCGGGGGCTACAATGAGCAGTTCTTC.

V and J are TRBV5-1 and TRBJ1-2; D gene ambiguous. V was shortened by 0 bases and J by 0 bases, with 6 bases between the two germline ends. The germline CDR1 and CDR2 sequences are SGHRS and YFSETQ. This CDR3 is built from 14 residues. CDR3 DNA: TGCGCCAGCAGCTTGGAAATAGCTAACTATGGCTACACCTTC. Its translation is CASSLEIANYGYTF.

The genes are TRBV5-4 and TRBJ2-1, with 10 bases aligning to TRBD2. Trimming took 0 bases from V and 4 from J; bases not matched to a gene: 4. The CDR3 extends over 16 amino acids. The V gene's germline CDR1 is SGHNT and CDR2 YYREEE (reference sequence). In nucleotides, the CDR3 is TGTGCCAGCAGCTTGGGATCTAGCGGGGGATACAATGAGCAGTTCTTC. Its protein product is CASSLGSSGGYNEQFF.

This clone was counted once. The CDR3 sequence: CASSSDRDNEQFF. The CDR3 region has the DNA TGTGCCAGCAGCTCGGACAGGGACAATGAGCAGTTCTTC. The chain has TRBV7-3 and TRBJ2-1; 8 nucleotides line up with TRBD1. J was trimmed by 5 bases and V by 4 bases; bases with no gene match: 1. This CDR3 is built from 13 residues. Germline CDR1 reads SGHTA; CDR2 reads FQGTGA.

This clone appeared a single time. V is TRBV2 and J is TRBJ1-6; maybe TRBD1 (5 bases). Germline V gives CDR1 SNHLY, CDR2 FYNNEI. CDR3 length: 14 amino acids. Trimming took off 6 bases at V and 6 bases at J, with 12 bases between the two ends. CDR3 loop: CASSLTGVNSPLHF. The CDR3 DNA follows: TGTGCCAGCAGCCTAACAGGAGTTAATTCACCCCTCCACTTT.

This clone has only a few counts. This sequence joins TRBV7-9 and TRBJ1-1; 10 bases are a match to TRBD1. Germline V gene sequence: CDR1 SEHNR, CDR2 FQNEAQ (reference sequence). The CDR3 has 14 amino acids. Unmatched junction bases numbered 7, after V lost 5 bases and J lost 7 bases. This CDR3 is CASSLGQGGLEAFF. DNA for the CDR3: TGTGCCAGCAGCCTAGGACAGGGGGGCCTTGAAGCTTTCTTT.

DNA of the CDR3: TGTGCCAGCAGACGAGACAGGGGGCAATGGGACCTACTACTGAATCAGCCCCAGCATTTT. Amino acid sequence: CASRRDRGQWDLLLNQPQHF. V gene TRBV27 combines with J gene TRBJ1-5, with 10 bases that match TRBD1. V lost 6 bases to trimming and J lost 4 bases; unmatched junction nucleotides: 21. The CDR3 is 20 residues long. Germline V gene lookup returns CDR1 MNHEY and CDR2 SMNVEV (reference sequence).

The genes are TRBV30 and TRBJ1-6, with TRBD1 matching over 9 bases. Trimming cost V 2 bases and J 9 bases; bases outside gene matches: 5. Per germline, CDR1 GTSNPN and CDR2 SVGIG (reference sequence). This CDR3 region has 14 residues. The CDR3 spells CAWSRDRVISPLHF. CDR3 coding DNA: TGTGCCTGGAGTCGGGACAGGGTGATTTCACCCCTCCACTTT.

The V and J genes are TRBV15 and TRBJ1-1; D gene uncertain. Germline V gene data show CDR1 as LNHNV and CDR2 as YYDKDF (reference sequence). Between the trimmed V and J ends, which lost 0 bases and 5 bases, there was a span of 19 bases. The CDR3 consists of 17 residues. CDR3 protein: CATSRDRVETKGTEAFF. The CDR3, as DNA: TGTGCCACCAGCAGAGATCGTGTTGAGACTAAAGGGACTGAAGCTTTCTTT.

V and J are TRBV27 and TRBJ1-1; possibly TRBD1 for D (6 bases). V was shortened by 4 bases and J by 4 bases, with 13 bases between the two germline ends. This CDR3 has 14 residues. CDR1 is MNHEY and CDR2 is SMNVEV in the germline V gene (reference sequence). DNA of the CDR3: TGTGCCAGCAGTTCCGGACAGTATTCCACTGAAGCTTTCTTT. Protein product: CASSSGQYSTEAFF.

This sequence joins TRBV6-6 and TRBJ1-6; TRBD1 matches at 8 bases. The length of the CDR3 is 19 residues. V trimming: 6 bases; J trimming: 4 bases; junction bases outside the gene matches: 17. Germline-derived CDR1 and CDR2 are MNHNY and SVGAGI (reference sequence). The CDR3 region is CASSRRAPGQVPYNSPLHF. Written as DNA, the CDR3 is TGTGCCAGCAGCCGACGGGCCCCGGGACAGGTGCCATATAATTCACCCCTCCACTTT.

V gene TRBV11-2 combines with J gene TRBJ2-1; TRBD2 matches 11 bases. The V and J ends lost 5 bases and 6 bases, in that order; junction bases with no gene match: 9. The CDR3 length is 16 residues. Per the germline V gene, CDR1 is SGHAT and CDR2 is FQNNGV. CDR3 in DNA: TGTGCCAGCAGCCTCGGTGGTAGCGGGGGGGTCAATGAGCAGTTCTTC. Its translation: CASSLGGSGGVNEQFF. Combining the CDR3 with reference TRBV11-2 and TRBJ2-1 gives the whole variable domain EAGVAQSPRYKIIEKRQSVAFWCNPISGHATLYWYQQILGQGPKLLIQFQNNGVVDDSQLPKDRFSAERLKGVDSTLKIQPAKLEDSAVYLCASSLGGSGGVNEQFFGPGTRLTVL.

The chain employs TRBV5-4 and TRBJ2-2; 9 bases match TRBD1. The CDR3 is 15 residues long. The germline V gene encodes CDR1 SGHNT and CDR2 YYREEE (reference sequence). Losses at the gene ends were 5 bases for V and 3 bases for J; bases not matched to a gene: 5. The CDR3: CASRPGTGYTGELFF. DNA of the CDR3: TGTGCCAGCAGGCCCGGGACAGGGTACACCGGGGAGCTGTTTTTT.

The CDR3 loop is CASRGQGATNEKLFF. The CDR3 nucleotides read TGTGCCAGCAGGGGACAGGGGGCAACTAATGAAAAACTGTTTTTT. The genes are TRBV2 and TRBJ1-4; the match to TRBD1 covers 11 bases. There are 15 residues in the CDR3. After removal of 6 bases from V and 0 bases from J, the junction contained 0 bases not matched to a gene. Per germline, CDR1 SNHLY and CDR2 FYNNEI.

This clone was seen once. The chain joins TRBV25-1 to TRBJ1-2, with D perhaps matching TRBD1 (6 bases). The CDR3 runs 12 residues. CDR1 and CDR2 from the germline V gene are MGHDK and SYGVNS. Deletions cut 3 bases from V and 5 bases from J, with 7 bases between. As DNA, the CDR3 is TGTGCCAGCAGTGAGGGGGCGTATGGCTACACCTTC. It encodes CASSEGAYGYTF.